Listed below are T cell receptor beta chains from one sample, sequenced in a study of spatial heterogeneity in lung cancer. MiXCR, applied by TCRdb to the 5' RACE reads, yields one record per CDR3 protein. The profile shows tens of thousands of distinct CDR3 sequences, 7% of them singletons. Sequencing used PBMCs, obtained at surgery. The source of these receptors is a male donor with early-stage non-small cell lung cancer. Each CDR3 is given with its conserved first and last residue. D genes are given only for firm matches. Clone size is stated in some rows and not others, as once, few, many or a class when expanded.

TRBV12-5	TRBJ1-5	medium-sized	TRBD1	TGTGCTAGTGGCTGGACAGGGAGCAATCAGCCCCAGCATTTT	CASGWTGSNQPQHF
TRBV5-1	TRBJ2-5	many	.	TGCGCCAGCAGCTTGGAGGGCAGTCAAGAGACCCAGTACTTC	CASSLEGSQETQYF
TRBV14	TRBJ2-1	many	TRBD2	TGTGCCAGCAGCCAACCGGGGACTACCCTCAATGAGCAGTTCTTC	CASSQPGTTLNEQFF
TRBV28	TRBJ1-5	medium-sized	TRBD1	TGTGCCAGCAGAACAGGGGGCGGACAGCCCCAGCATTTT	CASRTGGGQPQHF
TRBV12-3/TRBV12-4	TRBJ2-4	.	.	TGTGCCAGCAGCCTCCGGGGGTTAAACATTCAGTACTTC	CASSLRGLNIQYF
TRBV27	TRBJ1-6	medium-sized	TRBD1	TGTGCCAGCAGTGCGGGACAGACCTATAATTCACCCCTCCACTTT	CASSAGQTYNSPLHF
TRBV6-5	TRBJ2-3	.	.	TGTGCCAGCAGTAGACTGAGCGAAGGCCCTCTGTCCAGGAGTCCAACTAGCACAGATACGCAGTATTTT	CASSRLSEGPLSRSPTSTDTQYF
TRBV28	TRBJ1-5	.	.	TGTGCCAGCAGTTCGGGGGGGTCGACTCAGCCCCAGCATTTT	CASSSGGSTQPQHF
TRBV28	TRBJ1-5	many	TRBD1	TGTGCCAGCATCTGGTCCCGGGACAGGGGCACCTATAGCAATCAGCCCCAGCATTTT	CASIWSRDRGTYSNQPQHF
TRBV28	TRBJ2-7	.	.	TGTGCCAGCAGTTTTTCTACCTACGAGCAGTACTTC	CASSFSTYEQYF
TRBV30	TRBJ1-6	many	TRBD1	TGTGCCTGGAGCCGGACAGGGAGCTCCTATAATTCACCCCTCCACTTT	CAWSRTGSSYNSPLHF
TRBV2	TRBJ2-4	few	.	TGTGCCAGCAGTTCCGGGACCAGGGGCATTCAGTACTTC	CASSSGTRGIQYF
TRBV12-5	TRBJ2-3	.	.	TGTGCTAGTGGTTTGGGGGCCCTCACAGATACGCAGTATTTT	CASGLGALTDTQYF
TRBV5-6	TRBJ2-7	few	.	TGTGCCAGCAGCCTGACACAACCGGGCGAAAAGCAGTACTTC	CASSLTQPGEKQYF
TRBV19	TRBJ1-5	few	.	TGTGCCAGTAGTAGGACCTCACAGTCTCATCAGCCCCAGCATTTT	CASSRTSQSHQPQHF
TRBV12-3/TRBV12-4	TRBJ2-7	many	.	TGTGCCAGCACCCTCTCGTCGGGCAACCGCTACGAGCAGTACTTC	CASTLSSGNRYEQYF
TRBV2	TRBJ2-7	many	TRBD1	TGTGCCAGCAGCGGACAGGGTCTCTACGAGCAGTACTTC	CASSGQGLYEQYF
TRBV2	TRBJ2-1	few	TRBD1	TGTGCCAGCAGTGGGGACAGGGGTAATGAGCAGTTCTTC	CASSGDRGNEQFF
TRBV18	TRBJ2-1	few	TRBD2	TGTGCCAGCTCACTACAGCCCCGGGCTAGCGGGGGGGAGTTCTTC	CASSLQPRASGGEFF
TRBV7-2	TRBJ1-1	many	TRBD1	TGTGCCAGCAGCTCGCCATCCGGGACAGGGCGTATGAACACTGAAGCTTTCTTT	CASSSPSGTGRMNTEAFF
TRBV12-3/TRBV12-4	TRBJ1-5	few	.	TGTGCCAGCAGTGGGGGTTACAATCAGCCCCAGCATTTT	CASSGGYNQPQHF
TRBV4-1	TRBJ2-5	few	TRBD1	TGCGCCAGCAGCCAAGAGAACAGGGGGGAGACCCAGTACTTC	CASSQENRGETQYF
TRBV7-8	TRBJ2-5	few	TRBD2	TGTGCCAGCAGCTTAGGCACTAGCGGGGGGCCCCTGGGGACCCAGTACTTC	CASSLGTSGGPLGTQYF
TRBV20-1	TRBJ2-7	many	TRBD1	TGCAGTGCTAGAGATGGGTCAGGGGGAGTCTACGAGCAGTACTTC	CSARDGSGGVYEQYF
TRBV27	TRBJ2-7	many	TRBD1	TGTGCCAGCCGGGACAGCTCCTACGAGCAGTACTTC	CASRDSSYEQYF
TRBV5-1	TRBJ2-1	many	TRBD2	TGCGCCAGCAGCTTGGGCGGGACTAGCGGCGTTGATGAGCAGTTCTTC	CASSLGGTSGVDEQFF
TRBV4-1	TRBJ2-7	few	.	TGCGCCAGCAGCCAAGGCCTTGAATTCGAGCAGTACTTC	CASSQGLEFEQYF
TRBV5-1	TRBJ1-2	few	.	TGCGCCAGCAGCTCATTACAAGGAGGAAGCTATTATGGCTACACCTTC	CASSSLQGGSYYGYTF
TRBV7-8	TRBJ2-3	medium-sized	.	TGTGCCACCAAGGCGTCAGTTAGCACAGATACGCAGTATTTT	CATKASVSTDTQYF
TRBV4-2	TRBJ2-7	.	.	TGTGCCAGCAGCCAAGAGTACGGCAGGGACCACGAGCAGTACTTC	CASSQEYGRDHEQYF
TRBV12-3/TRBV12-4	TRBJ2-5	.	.	TGTGCCAGCAGTCCCCCCAACGTCCAAGAGACCCAGTACTTC	CASSPPNVQETQYF
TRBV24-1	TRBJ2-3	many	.	TGTGCCACCAGTACTAGCACAGATACGCAGTATTTT	CATSTSTDTQYF
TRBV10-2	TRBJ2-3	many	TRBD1	TGCGCCAGCAGCCCGGGACAGGGGGTGACGGATACGCAGTATTTT	CASSPGQGVTDTQYF
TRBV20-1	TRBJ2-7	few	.	TGCAGTGCTACCCCATTTCTTTTAGCCTCCCGCGAGCAGTACTTC	CSATPFLLASREQYF
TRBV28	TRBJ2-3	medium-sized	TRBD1	TGTGCCAGCAGTAGGGACAGCTTCACAGATACGCAGTATTTT	CASSRDSFTDTQYF
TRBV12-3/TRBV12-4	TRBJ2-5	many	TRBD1	TGTGCCAGCAGTACGTGGGACAGGGGAGGTCCGGAGACCCAGTACTTC	CASSTWDRGGPETQYF
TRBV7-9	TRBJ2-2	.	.	TGTGCCAGCAGCGAGAGTAGGGAGCTGTTTTTT	CASSESRELFF
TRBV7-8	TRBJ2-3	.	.	TGTGCCAGCAGCTTATCTAGGATTTCAGATACGCAGTATTTT	CASSLSRISDTQYF
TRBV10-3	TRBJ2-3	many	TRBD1	TGTGCCATCAGGGGACAGGGATTGGGCACAGATACGCAGTATTTT	CAIRGQGLGTDTQYF
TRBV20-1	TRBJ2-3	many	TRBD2	TGCAGTGCTAGAGTTCGGGAAAGGACTAGCGGATTCACAGATACGCAGTATTTT	CSARVRERTSGFTDTQYF
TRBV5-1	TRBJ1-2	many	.	TGCGCCAGCAGCCAGACTCTTGCATATGGCTACACCTTC	CASSQTLAYGYTF
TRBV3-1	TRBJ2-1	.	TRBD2	TGTGCCAGCAGCCAGTTTAGCGGGAACTACAATGAGCAGTTCTTC	CASSQFSGNYNEQFF
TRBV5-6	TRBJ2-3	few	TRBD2	TGTGCCAGCAGGACCCGGGAGGCAGGTACAGATACGCAGTATTTT	CASRTREAGTDTQYF
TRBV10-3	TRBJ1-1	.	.	TGTGCCATCAGTGAGAACTGGGAAAACACTGAAGCTTTCTTT	CAISENWENTEAFF
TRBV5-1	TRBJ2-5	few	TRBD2	TGCGCCAGCAGCAAGCGGGGAGTCCAAGAGACCCAGTACTTC	CASSKRGVQETQYF
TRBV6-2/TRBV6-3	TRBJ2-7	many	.	TGTGCCAGCAGTTACCTCCCGGGAAACGAGCAGTACTTC	CASSYLPGNEQYF
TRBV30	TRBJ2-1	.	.	TGTGCCTGGAGTGAGGGCCGGAATGAGCAGTTCTTC	CAWSEGRNEQFF
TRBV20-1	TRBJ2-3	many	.	TGCAGTGCCATCCGAGGAGGCGGGGCCGCAGATACGCAGTATTTT	CSAIRGGGAADTQYF